A selection of T cell receptor beta chains follows, all from one sample in a study of control samples from healthy donors and cancer patients. Assay: immunoSEQ multiplex PCR; the TCRdb copy retains only in-frame clones and omits some. The top ten clones hold roughly 15% of a sample with about 75,000 clones, roughly 80% of them seen once. Material: blood. These receptors were taken from a man aged 45-65 years in good health. Both conserved end residues are part of each CDR3. A D gene is named only where the DNA matches it firmly. Size is stated for part of the rows, as once, few or many counts, or as a class when the clone is expanded.

>NA|TRBV10-3|NA|TRBJ2-1
CAISAGGSNNEQFF
TGTGCCATCAGTGCAGGAGGTAGCAACAATGAGCAGTTCTTC
>TRBD2|TRBV7-3|NA|TRBJ2-1
CASSWGLAGAHNEQFF
TGTGCCAGCAGTTGGGGACTAGCGGGAGCCCACAATGAGCAGTTCTTC
>TRBD1|TRBV24-1|NA|TRBJ1-3
CATSLGTESSGNTIYF
TGTGCCACGAGCTTAGGGACAGAGAGCTCTGGAAACACCATATATTTT
>NA|TRBV9|NA|TRBJ1-3
CASSVASGNTIYF
TGTGCCAGCAGCGTAGCCTCTGGAAACACCATATATTTT
>NA|TRBV29-1|NA|TRBJ1-1
CSVEDLGGGTEAFF
TGCAGCGTTGAAGATCTTGGGGGGGGCACTGAAGCTTTCTTT
>TRBD1|TRBV7-6|NA|TRBJ2-7
CASSLGHGTGDEQYF
TGTGCCAGCAGCTTAGGTCACGGGACAGGGGACGAGCAGTACTTC
>NA|TRBV5-8|NA|TRBJ1-1
CASSLVGGGNTEAFF
TGTGCCAGCAGCTTGGTAGGAGGGGGGAACACTGAAGCTTTCTTT
>NA|TRBV7-2|NA|TRBJ1-4
CASSLNSGYSTNEKLFF
TGTGCCAGCAGCTTAAATTCGGGATACTCAACTAATGAAAAACTGTTTTTT
>NA|TRBV29-1|once|TRBJ2-1
CSGALQGGHEQFF
TGCAGCGGGGCTCTCCAGGGTGGGCATGAGCAGTTCTTC
>NA|TRBV9|NA|TRBJ2-5
CASSVQGTKETQYF
TGTGCCAGCAGCGTCCAGGGGACGAAGGAGACCCAGTACTTC
>NA|TRBV6-5|few|TRBJ1-1
CASSFLSEAFF
TGTGCCAGCAGTTTCCTTAGTGAAGCTTTCTTT
>TRBD1|TRBV10-3|NA|TRBJ2-7
CAISDLGRGTHEQYF
TGTGCCATCAGTGATTTGGGCAGGGGGACCCACGAGCAGTACTTC
>NA|TRBV12-3/TRBV12-4|NA|TRBJ2-3
CASSDVGDTQYF
TGTGCCAGCAGTGACGTGGGGGATACGCAGTATTTT
>NA|TRBV10-2|few|TRBJ2-2
CASSLTSNTGELFF
TGCGCCAGCTCCCTGACTTCGAACACCGGGGAGCTGTTTTTT
>TRBD1|TRBV7-2|NA|TRBJ2-7
CASSRDRFSYEQYF
TGTGCCAGCAGCCGGGACAGATTCTCCTACGAGCAGTACTTC
>NA|TRBV7-9|NA|TRBJ2-3
CASSYGDTQYF
TGTGCCAGCAGCTACGGAGATACGCAGTATTTT
>TRBD2|TRBV4-3|NA|TRBJ2-6
CASRRTSGSPSSGANVLTF
TGCGCCAGCCGACGGACTAGCGGGAGCCCGAGCTCTGGGGCCAACGTCCTGACTTTC
>NA|TRBV20-1|NA|TRBJ1-4
CSASSGVNEKLFF
TGCAGTGCTAGTTCGGGGGTGAATGAAAAACTGTTTTTT
>NA|TRBV5-4|NA|TRBJ2-7
CASSSPLGEDEQYF
TGTGCCAGCAGCTCGCCCTTAGGGGAGGACGAGCAGTACTTC
>TRBD1|TRBV18|NA|TRBJ1-6
CASSLDRVNSPLHF
TGTGCCAGCTCACTAGACAGGGTGAATTCACCCCTCCACTTT
>NA|TRBV7-9|NA|TRBJ2-7
CASSSAATGTYEQYF
TGTGCCAGCAGCTCCGCGGCCACGGGGACCTACGAGCAGTACTTC
>NA|TRBV6-5|NA|TRBJ2-7
CASSGRSPEPQYF
TGTGCCTCAAGTGGACGGAGCCCGGAACCGCAGTACTTC
>NA|TRBV19|NA|TRBJ2-5
CASSIDLGYQETQYF
TGTGCCAGTAGTATAGATCTGGGGTACCAAGAGACCCAGTACTTC
>NA|TRBV6-5|once|TRBJ2-7
CASSYSFDGSYEQYF
TGTGCCAGCAGTTATAGTTTCGACGGATCCTACGAGCAGTACTTC
>NA|TRBV7-9|NA|TRBJ1-1
CASSLSSGNPEAFF
TGTGCCAGCAGCTTATCGTCGGGTAACCCTGAAGCTTTCTTT
>NA|TRBV9|NA|TRBJ2-3
CASSVTTGFTDTQYF
TGTGCCAGCAGCGTGACTACAGGGTTCACAGATACGCAGTATTTT
>NA|TRBV7-8|once|TRBJ2-5
CASSLALAGEETQYF
TGTGCCAGCAGCTTAGCGCTAGCAGGGGAAGAGACCCAGTACTTC
>NA|TRBV27|once|TRBJ1-3
CASSPGSSGNTIYF
TGTGCCAGCAGTCCGGGGTCCTCTGGAAACACCATATATTTT
>NA|TRBV6-5|once|TRBJ2-2
CASGWTVNTGELFF
TGTGCCAGCGGGTGGACGGTGAACACCGGGGAGCTGTTTTTT
>TRBD1|TRBV19|NA|TRBJ1-5
CASSLGTGYSNQPQHF
TGTGCCAGTAGTCTCGGGACAGGGTATAGCAATCAGCCCCAGCATTTT
>TRBD1|TRBV5-6|NA|TRBJ2-7
CASSYTYRGHRGEQYF
TGTGCCAGCAGCTACACGTACAGGGGGCATAGAGGCGAGCAGTACTTC